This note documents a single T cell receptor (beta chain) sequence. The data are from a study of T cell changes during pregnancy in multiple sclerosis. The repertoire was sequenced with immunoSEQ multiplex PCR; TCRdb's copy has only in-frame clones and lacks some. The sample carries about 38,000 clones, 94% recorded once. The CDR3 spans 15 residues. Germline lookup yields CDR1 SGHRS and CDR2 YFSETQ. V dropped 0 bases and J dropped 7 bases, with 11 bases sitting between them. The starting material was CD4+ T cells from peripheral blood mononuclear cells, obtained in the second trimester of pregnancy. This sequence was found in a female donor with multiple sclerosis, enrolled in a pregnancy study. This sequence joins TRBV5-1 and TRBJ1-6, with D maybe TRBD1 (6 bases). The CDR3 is CASSLAGQPNSPLHF. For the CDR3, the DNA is TGCGCCAGCAGCTTGGCCGGACAGCCCAATTCACCCCTCCACTTT.